The clone carrying this T cell receptor (beta chain) was seen a handful of times. Its antigen is not identified. A read error may account for a junction end that differs from germline. These data originate in a study of identical twins. CDR1 and CDR2 (germline): SNHLY, FYNNEI. The CDR3 extends over 13 amino acids. Whole-study results and caveats: Twins showed weaker excess sharing in their beta out-of-frame sequences. Possibly, invariant MAIT and iNKT cells partly confounded zero-insertion analyses.

TCRdb fed the 5' RACE reads into MiXCR, producing one record per CDR3 protein. Here the sample spans 300,000 to 400,000 distinct CDR3 sequences, around 9% being singletons. Sample: naive T cells sorted from blood. The chain links TRBV2 to TRBJ1-1, with D possibly being TRBD1 (5 bases). This sequence originates from a woman between 50 and 59 years old in good health. For the CDR3, the DNA is TGTGCCAGCAGGGAAGACAGGAACACTGAAGCTTTCTTT. The encoded protein is CASREDRNTEAFF.